This TCR beta chain was recovered during a study of shared clonotypes between healthy human individuals. Findings and limits, study-wide: Memory subsets generally showed smaller estimated richness than naive subsets did. Sampling used blood alone; tissue repertoires probably differ.

Several immunoSEQ plates held equal portions of the genomic DNA taken from each subset. Libraries were prepared by immunoSEQ multiplex PCR; TCRdb keeps only in-frame clonotypes and omits some of them. The sample lists approximately 95,000 clones, 67% seen once, with more than 40% in the top ten. CD8 memory was a combination of CD45RO+ cells and CCR7-negative CD45RA+ TemRA cells. Germline CDR1 is SNHLY and CDR2 is FYNNEI. The CDR3 spans 12 residues. V was cut by 4 bases and J by 8 bases, with 9 bases left in between. In this sample, this clone turned up a few times. Its antigen is undetermined. Input material: memory CD8+ T cells sorted from blood. Subset in this sample: CD45RO+ cells pooled with CCR7-negative TemRA cells. This chain links TRBV2 with TRBJ2-1; possibly TRBD1 for D (6 bases). The clonotype comes from a young man in good health. In DNA, the CDR3 is TGTGCCAGCAGTGTACAGGGCCATGAGCAGTTCTTC. It is translated as CASSVQGHEQFF.